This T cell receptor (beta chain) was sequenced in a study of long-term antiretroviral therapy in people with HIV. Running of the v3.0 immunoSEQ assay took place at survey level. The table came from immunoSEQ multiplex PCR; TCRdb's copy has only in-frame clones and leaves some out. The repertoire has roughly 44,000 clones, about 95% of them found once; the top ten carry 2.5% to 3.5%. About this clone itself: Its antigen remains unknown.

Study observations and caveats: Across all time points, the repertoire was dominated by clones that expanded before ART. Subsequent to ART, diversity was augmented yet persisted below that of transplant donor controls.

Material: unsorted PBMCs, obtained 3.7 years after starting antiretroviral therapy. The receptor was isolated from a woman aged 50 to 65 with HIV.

The CDR3, as DNA: TGCGCCAGCAGCCAAGATCCTCGCGTGGGGGGCTCCGGCCACGAGCAGTACTTC. The encoded protein is CASSQDPRVGGSGHEQYF. This sequence joins TRBV4-1 and TRBJ2-7; D tentatively reads TRBD1 or TRBD2 (6 bases each). This CDR3 is built from 18 residues. The V and J ends lost 0 bases and 5 bases respectively, with 23 bases between them. The germline V gene encodes CDR1 MGHRA and CDR2 YSYEKL.